Following are 22 T cell receptor beta chains from one sample sequenced in a study of control samples from healthy donors and cancer patients. Produced via immunoSEQ multiplex PCR; TCRdb's table is partial and in-frame only. The sample contains 89,000 or so clones, around 87% of which appear only once. The sample was blood. The receptors stem from a man aged 45 to 65 in good health.

This chain uses TRBV18 with TRBJ1-2, with D perhaps matching TRBD1 (6 bases). Trimming cost V 1 base and J 4 bases, with 19 bases left between them. The germline gives CDR1 KGHSH, CDR2 LQKENI. The CDR3 is 17 residues long. The CDR3 DNA reads as TGTGCCAGCTCACCACAACCTATCCCGGGGGGCGCCTATGGCTACACCTTC. This translates into CASSPQPIPGGAYGYTF.

This clone has just one count. The genes are TRBV25-1 and TRBJ2-7; D possibly corresponds to TRBD2 (6 bases). This CDR3 has 15 amino acids. Trimming cost V 3 bases and J 0 bases, with 12 bases left between them. Looked up from germline, CDR1 is MGHDK and CDR2 is SYGVNS. The CDR3 is CASSDRGRSSYEQYF. The CDR3 DNA follows: TGTGCCAGCAGTGATCGGGGGAGGAGCTCCTACGAGCAGTACTTC.

The V gene is TRBV4-3, the J gene TRBJ1-6, with 9 bases identical to TRBD1. The CDR3 length is 16 residues. J lost 7 bases, V lost 2 bases, and 6 bases had no gene match. Germline-derived CDR1 and CDR2 are LGHNA and YSLEER. CDR3 loop: CASSQTPGTGNSPLHF. The DNA for the CDR3 is TGCGCCAGCAGCCAAACCCCCGGGACAGGGAATTCACCCCTCCACTTT.

This chain joins TRBV11-2 and TRBJ2-5, with 11 bases identical to TRBD2. V gave up 1 base and J gave up 5 bases; unmatched junction bases: 12. This CDR3 is 18 amino acids long. Germline CDR1 is SGHAT and CDR2 is FQNNGV. CDR3 coding DNA: TGTGCCAGCAGCTTAGTAATGTGGCCTAGCGGGGGGTCGGAGACCCAGTACTTC. It is translated as CASSLVMWPSGGSETQYF.

This chain joins TRBV9 and TRBJ2-3; 13 nucleotides match TRBD2. This CDR3 comprises 15 residues. V shed 4 bases, J shed 10 bases, and the junction held 9 bases outside the gene matches. Germline CDR1 reads SGDLS; CDR2 reads YYNGEE. Here the CDR3 DNA reads TGTGCCAGCAGCCTAACTAGCGGGGGGGCTTGGGCGCAGTATTTT. Translating it yields CASSLTSGGAWAQYF. Filled out from reference TRBV9 and TRBJ2-3, the complete variable domain reads DSGVTQTPKHLITATGQRVTLRCSPRSGDLSVYWYQQSLDQGLQFLIQYYNGEERAKGNILERFSAQQFPDLHSELNLSSLELGDSALYFCASSLTSGGAWAQYFGPGTRLTVL.

The chain carries TRBV7-3 and TRBJ2-5; D is unresolved. The CDR3 spans 15 residues. The V gene lost 0 bases and the J gene lost 0 bases, with 8 bases spanning the gap. CDR1 is SGHTA, CDR2 FQGTGA, per germline. This CDR3 is CASSLTRTDQETQYF. The CDR3 region has the DNA TGTGCCAGCAGCTTAACCAGGACGGACCAAGAGACCCAGTACTTC. Combining the CDR3 with reference TRBV7-3 and TRBJ2-5 gives the whole variable domain GAGVSQTPSNKVTEKGKYVELRCDPISGHTALYWYRQSLGQGPEFLIYFQGTGAADDSGLPNDRFFAVRPEGSVSTLKIQRTERGDSAVYLCASSLTRTDQETQYFGPGTRLLVL.

The V gene is TRBV11-2, the J gene TRBJ2-3; TRBD2 matches 7 bases. From germline, CDR1 is SGHAT and CDR2 FQNNGV. Trimming removed 1 base from V and 5 bases from J; junction bases left unmatched: 6. CDR3 length: 15 amino acids. For the CDR3, the DNA is TGTGCCAGCAGCTTAGGAGCTAGCGGAGGAGATACGCAGTATTTT. Its translation: CASSLGASGGDTQYF.

This clone has only one observation. The V gene is TRBV6-5, the J gene TRBJ2-3, with 8 positions matching TRBD1. V was pared by 2 bases and J by 3 bases, with 7 bases of the junction left unmatched. Germline loops: CDR1 MNHEY, CDR2 SVGAGI. This CDR3 is built from 16 residues. The CDR3 nucleotides are TGTGCCAGCAGTTACGGTGGACAGGGAAGTACAGATACGCAGTATTTT. It encodes CASSYGGQGSTDTQYF.

The chain carries TRBV4-2 and TRBJ2-1; a weak D match, TRBD2 (6 bases). The CDR3 has 16 residues. Germline V lookup: CDR1 LGHNA, CDR2 YNFKEQ. Trimming stripped 0 bases from V and 9 bases from J, with 18 bases between. The CDR3 region is CASSQDVGGVGTEQFF. The CDR3 DNA reads TGTGCCAGCAGCCAAGATGTCGGCGGGGTGGGGACTGAGCAGTTCTTC.

This clone was found a few times. The chain links TRBV27 to TRBJ1-5; D call uncertain. This CDR3 is 12 amino acids long. Germline loops: CDR1 MNHEY, CDR2 SMNVEV (reference sequence). Trimming pared 4 bases from V and 4 bases from J, leaving 5 bases between. The CDR3 here is CASSSANQPQHF. The CDR3 DNA reads as TGTGCCAGCAGTTCCGCTAATCAGCCCCAGCATTTT.

V gene TRBV5-1 combines with J gene TRBJ2-2, with D possibly being TRBD2 (5 bases). This CDR3 has 14 amino acids. The V and J ends lost 1 base and 6 bases respectively, with 10 bases between them. Germline V lookup: CDR1 SGHRS, CDR2 YFSETQ. CDR3 in amino acids: CASSLYLGAGELFF. The CDR3 DNA follows: TGCGCCAGCAGCTTGTATCTGGGAGCCGGGGAGCTGTTTTTT.

The CDR3 DNA follows: TGTGCCAGCAGTGGATATAGCCAAGAGACCCAGTACTTC. Translated: CASSGYSQETQYF. The rearrangement uses TRBV2 and TRBJ2-5; D is unclear. Germline V gene data show CDR1 as SNHLY and CDR2 as FYNNEI. The CDR3 spans 13 residues. V gave up 4 bases and J gave up 1 base, with 7 bases separating them.

This chain joins TRBV7-9 and TRBJ1-1; D perhaps matches TRBD1 (5 bases). Trimming shortened V by 6 bases and J by 1 base, and 12 bases separated the two germline ends. Germline-derived CDR1 and CDR2 are SEHNR and FQNEAQ (reference sequence). This CDR3 contains 14 residues. This CDR3 is CASSLNGGNTEAFF. As DNA, the CDR3 is TGTGCCAGCAGTCTTAACGGGGGGAACACTGAAGCTTTCTTT.

The chain has TRBV3-1 (or the pseudogene TRBV3-2) and TRBJ2-5; unclear D gene. Germline V lookup: CDR1 LGHDT, CDR2 YNNKEL (reference sequence). CDR3 length: 12 amino acids. V was pared by 0 bases and J by 5 bases, with 4 bases between. CDR3 coding DNA: TGTGCCAGCAGCCAAGAATCGGAGACCCAGTACTTC. Translation gives CASSQESETQYF.

The CDR3 nucleotides read TGTGCCAGCTCACCAGACAGGACTAGGGGACCCTACGAGCAGTACGTC. This translates into CASSPDRTRGPYEQYV. This rearrangement joins TRBV18 to TRBJ2-7; possibly TRBD2 for D (7 bases). With 2 bases removed from V and 2 bases from J, the gap between germline ends came to 16 bases. CDR3 length equals 16 residues. Germline V gives CDR1 KGHSH, CDR2 LQKENI.

The chain combines TRBV5-3 with TRBJ2-7, with D tentatively TRBD1 (7 bases). TRBV5-3 is an open reading frame, and its role is uncertain. Trimming pared 5 bases from V and 5 bases from J, leaving 14 bases between. The CDR3 runs to 13 residues. The CDR3 loop is CARSSTGRNEQYV. The CDR3 bases are TGTGCCAGAAGTTCGACAGGGAGGAACGAGCAGTACGTC.

This chain connects TRBV4-3 to TRBJ1-6; D remains ambiguous. There are 18 residues in the CDR3. V lost 0 bases and J 3 bases, leaving 15 bases between the germline ends. Germline V gene sequence: CDR1 LGHNA, CDR2 YSLEER. The CDR3 DNA reads as TGCGCCAGCAGCCAAGATTTGTCCCAGGAGATCTATAATTCACCCCTCCACTTT. It codes for CASSQDLSQEIYNSPLHF.

This rearrangement joins TRBV9 to TRBJ2-2; 10 bases match TRBD1. This CDR3 contains 17 residues. The J segment lost 1 base and the V segment lost 6 bases, leaving 9 bases of the junction unmatched. The germline CDR1 and CDR2 sequences are SGDLS and YYNGEE. This chain's CDR3 is CASTLVWDRGNTGELFF. The CDR3 region has the DNA TGTGCCAGCACCCTAGTGTGGGACAGGGGGAACACCGGGGAGCTGTTTTTT.

The chain employs TRBV28 and TRBJ1-1, with TRBD1 matching over 9 bases. CDR1 and CDR2 from the germline V gene are MDHEN and SYDVKM. This CDR3 is 14 amino acids long. V lost 6 bases and J lost 10; bases outside the gene matches: 12. Here the CDR3 reads CASSSFRDRALAFF. CDR3 nucleotides: TGTGCCAGCAGCTCTTTCCGGGACAGGGCTTTAGCTTTCTTT. The full variable domain, in which reference TRBV28 and TRBJ1-1 provide the parts outside the CDR3, is DVKVTQSSRYLVKRTGEKVFLECVQDMDHENMFWYRQDPGLGLRLIYFSYDVKMKEKGDIPEGYSVSREKKERFSLILESASTNQTSMYLCASSSFRDRALAFFGQGTRLTVV.

The chain is built from TRBV10-2 and TRBJ2-7; tentatively, D is TRBD2 (6 bases). The CDR3 is 14 residues long. Between the trimmed V and J ends, which lost 4 bases and 2 bases, there was a span of 12 bases. The germline gives CDR1 WSHSY, CDR2 SAAADI. The CDR3 DNA reads as TGCGCCAGCAGTGGGGTGCGGAGGGCCTACGAGCAGTACTTC. Translated, it gives CASSGVRRAYEQYF.

The V and J genes are TRBV5-6 and TRBJ2-5; possibly TRBD1 or TRBD2 for D (5 bases each). Germline V CDR1 and CDR2: SGHDT, YYEEEE. The CDR3 length is 14 residues. The ends were cut back, 4 bases at V and 5 bases at J, with 15 bases in the middle. CDR3 bases: TGTGCCAGCAGCCGGCGCAGGGACGCGGAGACCCAGTACTTC. This codes for CASSRRRDAETQYF.

The J gene is TRBJ1-1, the V gene TRBV5-4; D is ambiguous. V shed 4 bases and J shed 5 bases, with 15 bases lying between them. Germline CDR1 and CDR2: SGHNT and YYREEE (reference sequence). The CDR3 loop spans 14 amino acids. CDR3 residues: CASSTTFEQTEAFF. In nucleotides, the CDR3 is TGTGCCAGCAGCACGACCTTTGAGCAAACTGAAGCTTTCTTT.